Shown below are 2 T cell receptor beta chains from a single sample sequenced in a study of blood T cell repertoires in COVID-19. The table came from immunoSEQ multiplex PCR; TCRdb's copy has only in-frame clones and leaves some out. The sample includes 200,000 to 300,000 clones, around 90% of them seen just once. Input material: peripheral blood. The receptors here all came from a woman aged 40 to 50 with acute or convalescent COVID-19.

This clone was detected many times. This chain joins TRBV5-1 and TRBJ2-5; D might be TRBD2 (6 bases). Germline V CDR1 and CDR2: SGHRS, YFSETQ. The CDR3 consists of 14 residues. V was shortened by 4 bases and J by 0 bases, with 10 bases between the two germline ends. For the CDR3, the DNA is TGCGCCAGCAGCCCGGGACTGCACCAAGAGACCCAGTACTTC. This encodes CASSPGLHQETQYF.

The chain carries TRBV11-2 and TRBJ1-1, with D perhaps TRBD1 (6 bases). The CDR3 loop spans 14 amino acids. Germline CDR1 reads SGHAT; CDR2 reads FQNNGV. V lost 7 bases and J 0 bases, leaving 12 bases between the germline ends. CDR3 loop: CASTPGQLNTEAFF. The DNA for the CDR3 is TGTGCCAGCACCCCGGGACAATTGAACACTGAAGCTTTCTTT. The full variable domain, rest sourced from reference TRBV11-2 and TRBJ1-1, is EAGVAQSPRYKIIEKRQSVAFWCNPISGHATLYWYQQILGQGPKLLIQFQNNGVVDDSQLPKDRFSAERLKGVDSTLKIQPAKLEDSAVYLCASTPGQLNTEAFFGQGTRLTVV.